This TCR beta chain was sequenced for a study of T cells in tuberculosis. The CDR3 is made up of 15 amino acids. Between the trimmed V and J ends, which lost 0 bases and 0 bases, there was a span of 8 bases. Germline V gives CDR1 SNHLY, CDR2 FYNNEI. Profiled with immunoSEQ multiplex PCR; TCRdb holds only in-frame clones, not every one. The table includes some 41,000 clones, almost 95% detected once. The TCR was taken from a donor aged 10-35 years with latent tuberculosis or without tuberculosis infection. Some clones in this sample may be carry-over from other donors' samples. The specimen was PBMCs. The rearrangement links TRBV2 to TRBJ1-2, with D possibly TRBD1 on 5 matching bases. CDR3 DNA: TGTGCCAGCAGTGAAGCGACAGACCCTAACTATGGCTACACCTTC. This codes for CASSEATDPNYGYTF.